The 17 T cell receptor beta chains given below trace back to one sample, sequenced in a study of blood T cell repertoires in COVID-19. The protocol was immunoSEQ multiplex PCR, while the TCRdb copy is restricted to in-frame clones and leaves out a portion. Of around 250,000 clones detected, approximately 86% appear once; the ten largest clones hold 5.5% to 9%. Specimen: peripheral blood. These receptors all stem from a woman in her 70s with active or convalescent COVID-19.

The chain recombines TRBV18 with TRBJ1-1, with TRBD1 identical over 7 bases. Looked up from germline, CDR1 is KGHSH and CDR2 is LQKENI. Losses at the gene ends were 3 bases for V and 4 bases for J; bases not matched to a gene: 8. The CDR3 is made up of 15 amino acids. CDR3 loop: CASSPETGRITEAFF. The CDR3 coding sequence is TGTGCCAGCTCACCCGAGACAGGGCGTATCACTGAAGCTTTCTTT. The full variable domain, completed using reference TRBV18 and TRBJ1-1, is NAGVMQNPRHLVRRRGQEARLRCSPMKGHSHVYWYRQLPEEGLKFMVYLQKENIIDESGMPKERFSAEFPKEGPSILRIQQVVRGDSAAYFCASSPETGRITEAFFGQGTRLTVV.

V is TRBV6-5 and J is TRBJ1-4; D remains ambiguous. The CDR3 covers 14 residues. Deletions cut 6 bases from V and 4 bases from J, with 12 bases between. Germline CDR1 MNHEY, CDR2 SVGAGI. DNA of the CDR3: TGTGCCAGCAGCCGAGGTCTATATAATGAAAAACTGTTTTTT. Amino acid sequence: CASSRGLYNEKLFF.

The gene calls are TRBV18 and TRBJ1-1; no definite D call. Per the germline V gene, CDR1 is KGHSH and CDR2 is LQKENI. Deletions cut 0 bases from V and 2 bases from J, with 10 bases between. The CDR3 length is 15 residues. The DNA for the CDR3 is TGTGCCAGCTCACCACCGGGGAGCGTTAACACTGAAGCTTTCTTT. It is translated as CASSPPGSVNTEAFF.

The rearrangement links TRBV5-1 to TRBJ1-3; possible D gene TRBD1, 5 bases. V was pared by 4 bases and J by 4 bases, with 12 bases between. The CDR3 totals 14 residues. CDR1 is SGHRS and CDR2 is YFSETQ in the germline V gene. As DNA, the CDR3 is TGCGCCAGCAGCACCGGGACTGGCGGAAACACCATATATTTT. Its protein product is CASSTGTGGNTIYF.

V usage is TRBV27 and J usage is TRBJ2-3, with D hard to call. Germline V gives CDR1 MNHEY, CDR2 SMNVEV (reference sequence). The length of the CDR3 is 12 residues. Trimming removed 8 bases at V and 4 bases at J, with 10 bases between. CDR3 residues: CASYQVPDTQYF. The CDR3, as DNA: TGTGCCAGCTATCAGGTCCCAGATACGCAGTATTTT.

The V gene is TRBV5-8, the J gene TRBJ2-7; 13 nucleotides agree with TRBD2. The V segment lost 4 bases and the J segment 2 bases; nucleotides outside the gene matches: 9. CDR3 size: 17 residues. Germline lookup yields CDR1 SGHTS and CDR2 YDEGEE. The CDR3 DNA is TGTGCCAGCAGCAGGACTAGCGGGGGCCACTCGACCTACGAGCAGTACTTC. Translating gives CASSRTSGGHSTYEQYF.

This chain links TRBV5-1 with TRBJ2-6; no clear D. This CDR3 is built from 15 residues. Looked up from germline, CDR1 is SGHRS and CDR2 is YFSETQ. The V end was cut by 10 bases, the J end by 0 bases, with 14 bases between. The CDR3, as DNA: TGCGCCTCCAGGAACACAGTCTCTGGGGCCAACGTCCTGACTTTC. Translating gives CASRNTVSGANVLTF.

This clone was counted at least ten times. This chain joins TRBV28 and TRBJ1-5; D gene ambiguous. Germline V gives CDR1 MDHEN, CDR2 SYDVKM. Trimming removed 3 bases from V and 0 bases from J, with 6 bases in between. The CDR3 sequence is 14 residues long. The CDR3 protein is CASSLVDSNQPQHF. The CDR3 DNA follows: TGTGCCAGCAGTTTGGTAGATAGCAATCAGCCCCAGCATTTT.

For this clone: The junction does not match germline at one end; this may be a read error. The chain links TRBV28 to TRBJ1-5, with D perhaps matching TRBD1 (6 bases). Germline loops: CDR1 MDHEN, CDR2 SYDVKM. The CDR3 totals 16 residues. CDR3: CASGLLPQGGREAQHF. The CDR3 DNA is TGTGCCAGCGGTTTACTCCCACAGGGTGGGAGAGAGGCCCAGCATTTT.

The V gene is TRBV18, the J gene TRBJ1-2; unclear D gene. The CDR3 is 14 residues long. Trimming took off 2 bases at V and 0 bases at J, with 7 bases between the two ends. In germline, CDR1 is KGHSH, CDR2 LQKENI. CDR3 protein: CASSPDSANYGYTF. The CDR3 DNA sequence: TGTGCCAGCTCACCAGACTCAGCTAACTATGGCTACACCTTC.

The chain links TRBV5-1 to TRBJ2-7, with no clear D. There are 16 residues in the CDR3. CDR1 is SGHRS, CDR2 YFSETQ, per germline. Trimming took off 0 bases at V and 0 bases at J, with 13 bases between the two ends. The CDR3 DNA is TGCGCCAGCAGCTTGGGGTCCAGGTTGAGCTCCTACGAGCAGTACTTC. It encodes CASSLGSRLSSYEQYF.

This chain uses TRBV7-6 with TRBJ2-5; D unclear. V dropped 5 bases and J dropped 5 bases, with 9 bases sitting between them. In germline, CDR1 is SGHVS, CDR2 FNYEAQ. The CDR3 is 12 amino acids. The CDR3 DNA sequence: TGTGCCAGCAGCCTTATCCTGGAGACCCAGTACTTC. This gives the protein CASSLILETQYF.

The V and J genes are TRBV2 and TRBJ1-2; 8 bases line up with TRBD1. The CDR3 runs 15 residues. Germline V gene sequence: CDR1 SNHLY, CDR2 FYNNEI. V trimming: 6 bases; J trimming: 3 bases; junction bases outside the gene matches: 9. The CDR3 DNA sequence: TGTGCCAGCAGCAAAGGACAGGGAGGGGACTATGGCTACACCTTC. Translation gives CASSKGQGGDYGYTF.

V and J are TRBV7-3 and TRBJ1-5, with D unresolved. V lost 0 bases, J lost 3 bases, and 9 bases lay in between. Germline V CDR1 and CDR2: SGHTA, FQGTGA. The CDR3 extends over 15 amino acids. The CDR3 region is CASSLTGQVNQPQHF. CDR3 DNA: TGTGCCAGCAGCTTAACTGGCCAGGTCAATCAGCCCCAGCATTTT.

V gene TRBV12-3 or TRBV12-4 combines with J gene TRBJ2-2, with TRBD2 as a possible D gene (5 bases). The ends were cut back, 5 bases at V and 7 bases at J, with 11 bases in the middle. This CDR3 region has 13 residues. DNA for the CDR3: TGTGCCAGCAGTCCCCCCGCGGGCGGGGAGCTGTTTTTT. This encodes CASSPPAGGELFF.

This rearrangement joins TRBV11-2 to TRBJ2-1; 8 nucleotides agree with TRBD2. The junction had 5 bases not matched to a gene; V was cut back by 3 bases and J by 7 bases. Germline values: CDR1 SGHAT, CDR2 FQNNGV. This CDR3 is built from 14 residues. CDR3 residues: CASSFGRAGNEQFF. Written as DNA, the CDR3 is TGTGCCAGCAGCTTCGGGAGGGCGGGAAATGAGCAGTTCTTC. Complete variable domain (other parts from reference TRBV11-2 and TRBJ2-1): EAGVAQSPRYKIIEKRQSVAFWCNPISGHATLYWYQQILGQGPKLLIQFQNNGVVDDSQLPKDRFSAERLKGVDSTLKIQPAKLEDSAVYLCASSFGRAGNEQFFGPGTRLTVL.

The sample holds a few counts of this clone. The chain couples TRBV19 to TRBJ2-1; the D gene is possibly TRBD2 (6 bases). From germline, CDR1 is LNHDA and CDR2 SQIVND (reference sequence). V was trimmed by 0 bases and J by 7 bases, leaving 13 bases between them. The CDR3 is 15 amino acids. As DNA, the CDR3 is TGTGCCAGTAGTATAGAGTCAACTGGGGGGAATGAGCAGTTCTTC. Translation gives CASSIESTGGNEQFF. Based on the CDR3 plus reference TRBV19 and TRBJ2-1, the full variable domain is DGGITQSPKYLFRKEGQNVTLSCEQNLNHDAMYWYRQDPGQGLRLIYYSQIVNDFQKGDIAEGYSVSREKKESFPLTVTSAQKNPTAFYLCASSIESTGGNEQFFGPGTRLTVL.